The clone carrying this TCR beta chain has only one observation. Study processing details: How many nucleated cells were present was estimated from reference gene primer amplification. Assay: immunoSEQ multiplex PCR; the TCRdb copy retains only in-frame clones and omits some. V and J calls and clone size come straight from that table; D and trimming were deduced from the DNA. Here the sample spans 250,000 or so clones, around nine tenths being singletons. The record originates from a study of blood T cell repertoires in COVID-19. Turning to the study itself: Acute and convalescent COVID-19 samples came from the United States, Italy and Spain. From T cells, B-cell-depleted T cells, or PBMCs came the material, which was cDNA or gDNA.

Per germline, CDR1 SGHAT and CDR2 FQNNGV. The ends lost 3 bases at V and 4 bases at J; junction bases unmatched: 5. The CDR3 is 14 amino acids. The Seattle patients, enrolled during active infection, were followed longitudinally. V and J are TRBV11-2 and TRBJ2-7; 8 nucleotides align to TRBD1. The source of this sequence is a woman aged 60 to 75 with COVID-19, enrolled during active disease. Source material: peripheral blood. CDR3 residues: CASSFSGGRYEQYF. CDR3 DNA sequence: TGTGCCAGCAGCTTCTCAGGGGGCAGGTACGAGCAGTACTTC. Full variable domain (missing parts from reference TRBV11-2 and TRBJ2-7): EAGVAQSPRYKIIEKRQSVAFWCNPISGHATLYWYQQILGQGPKLLIQFQNNGVVDDSQLPKDRFSAERLKGVDSTLKIQPAKLEDSAVYLCASSFSGGRYEQYFGPGTRLTVT.